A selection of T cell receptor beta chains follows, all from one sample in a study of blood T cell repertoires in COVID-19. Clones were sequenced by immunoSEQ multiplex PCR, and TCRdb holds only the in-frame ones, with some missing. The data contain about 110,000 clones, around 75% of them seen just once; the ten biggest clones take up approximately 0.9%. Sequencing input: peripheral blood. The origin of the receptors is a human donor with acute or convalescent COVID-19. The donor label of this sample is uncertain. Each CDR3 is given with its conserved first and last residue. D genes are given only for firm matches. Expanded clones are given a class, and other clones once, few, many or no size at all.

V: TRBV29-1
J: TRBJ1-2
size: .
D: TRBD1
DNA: TGCAGCGCCTGGGACAGTGCTAACTATGGCTACACCTTC
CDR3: CSAWDSANYGYTF

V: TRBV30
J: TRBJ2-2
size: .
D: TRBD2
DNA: TGTGCCTGGAGTACAGTAGCGGGCCTCGGGGAGCTGTTTTTT
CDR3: CAWSTVAGLGELFF

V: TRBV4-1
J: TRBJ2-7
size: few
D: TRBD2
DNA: TGCGCCAGCAGCCAAGATCTAGCGGGGACCTACGAGCAGTACTTC
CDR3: CASSQDLAGTYEQYF

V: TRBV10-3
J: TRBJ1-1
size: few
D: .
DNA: TGTGCCATCAGTGAGTGGGAGGATAAAGCTTTCTTT
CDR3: CAISEWEDKAFF

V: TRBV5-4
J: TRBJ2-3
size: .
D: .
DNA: TGTGCCAGCAGCTCCCCGTACAGGGGCACAGATACGCAGTATTTT
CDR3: CASSSPYRGTDTQYF

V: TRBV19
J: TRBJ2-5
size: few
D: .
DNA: TGTGCCAGTAGTATAGCTGGCCTCCTGGAGACCCAGTACTTC
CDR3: CASSIAGLLETQYF

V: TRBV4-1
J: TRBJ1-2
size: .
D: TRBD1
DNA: TGCGCCAGCAGCCAAGCTTGGACAGGGGGAAACTATGGCTACACCTTC
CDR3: CASSQAWTGGNYGYTF

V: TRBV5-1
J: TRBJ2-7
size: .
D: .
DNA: TGCGCCAGCAGCTTGGTTTCCGGGTCCTACGAGCAGTACTTC
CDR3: CASSLVSGSYEQYF

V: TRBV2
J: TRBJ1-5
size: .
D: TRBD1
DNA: TGTGCCAGCAGTCTGCGACAGGGGAGGCGCAATCAGCCCCAGCATTTT
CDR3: CASSLRQGRRNQPQHF

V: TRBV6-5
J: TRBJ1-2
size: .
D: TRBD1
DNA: TGTGCCAGAAGACAGGGGGCGGGTATCTATGGCTACACCTTC
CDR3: CARRQGAGIYGYTF

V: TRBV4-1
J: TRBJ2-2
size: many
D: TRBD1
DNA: TGCGCCAGCAGTCGGACAGGGCCTAGTGGGGAGCTGTTTTTT
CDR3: CASSRTGPSGELFF

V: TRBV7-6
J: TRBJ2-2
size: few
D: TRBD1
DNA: TGTGCCAGCAGCTTAAGGACAGGGATTGTGACCGGGGAGCTGTTTTTT
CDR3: CASSLRTGIVTGELFF

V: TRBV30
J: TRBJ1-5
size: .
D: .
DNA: TGTGCCTGGAGCCCCCGGGACAATCAGCCCCAGCATTTT
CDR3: CAWSPRDNQPQHF

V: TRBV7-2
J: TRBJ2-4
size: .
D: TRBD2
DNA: TGTGCCAGCAGCTCGACTAGCGGGGGGGCCGGCATTCAGTACTTC
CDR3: CASSSTSGGAGIQYF

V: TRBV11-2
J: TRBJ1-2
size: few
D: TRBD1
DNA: TGTGCCAGCAGCTCGGGAGGGACAGGGCTTGGCTACACCTTC
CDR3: CASSSGGTGLGYTF

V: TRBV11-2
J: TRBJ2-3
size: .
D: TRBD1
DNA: TGTGCCAGCAGCGCACTAATTCGGACAGGGGCTAGCACAGATACGCAGTATTTT
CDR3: CASSALIRTGASTDTQYF

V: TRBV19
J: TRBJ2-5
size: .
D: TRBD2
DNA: TGTGCCAGTAGTATAACGCGCGGGGGGGCCGTCGGTGAGACCCAGTACTTC
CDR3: CASSITRGGAVGETQYF

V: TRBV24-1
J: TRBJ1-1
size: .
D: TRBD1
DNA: TGTGCCACCAGTGAAAAAACAGGGGGGGAAGGAAGAAACACTGAAGCTTTCTTT
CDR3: CATSEKTGGEGRNTEAFF

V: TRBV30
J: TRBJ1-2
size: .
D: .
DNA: TGTGCCTGGAGCGCGCGGGGGGTCTATGGCTACACCTTC
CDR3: CAWSARGVYGYTF

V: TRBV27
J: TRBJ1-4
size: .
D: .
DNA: TGTGCCAGCAGTGTCCGACAGGCAGCTAATGAAAAACTGTTTTTT
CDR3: CASSVRQAANEKLFF

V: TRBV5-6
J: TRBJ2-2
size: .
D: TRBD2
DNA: TGTGCCAGCAGCTTGACGGGAGGATACACCGGGGAGCTGTTTTTT
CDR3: CASSLTGGYTGELFF

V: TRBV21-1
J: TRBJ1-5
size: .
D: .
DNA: TGTGCCAGCAGCAAATCGAAGGGGCCCATGGATCAGCCCCAGCATTTT
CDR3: CASSKSKGPMDQPQHF

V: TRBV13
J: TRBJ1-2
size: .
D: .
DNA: TGTGCCAGCAGCATAGGAGATATGACAGATATCTATGGCTACACCTTC
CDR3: CASSIGDMTDIYGYTF

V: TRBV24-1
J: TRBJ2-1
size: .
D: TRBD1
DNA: TGTGCCACCAGTCCCAAGACAGGGATTTACAATGAGCAGTTCTTC
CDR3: CATSPKTGIYNEQFF